Listed below are T cell receptor beta chains from one sample, sequenced in a study of blood T cell repertoires in COVID-19. Here immunoSEQ multiplex PCR was the method, and the copy in TCRdb shows in-frame clones only, minus some. The sample lists around 47,000 clones, about 90% occurring once. Sequenced sample: peripheral blood. These receptor sequences come from a woman older than 75 in a cohort sampled during active or convalescent COVID-19. Each CDR3 is given with its conserved first and last residue. The D gene is left open where the match is weak. Clone size is given for some rows only: seen once, a few or many times, or a class if the clone is expanded.

clone_size j_call v_call d_call cdr3_nt cdr3_aa
NA TRBJ1-1 TRBV4-2 NA TGTGCCAGCAGCCCGACAGTTACCTTGAACACTGAAGCTTTCTTT CASSPTVTLNTEAFF
NA TRBJ2-3 TRBV9 NA TGTGCCAGCAGCGCCGGGGACAACCTCTCAGGAGATACGCAGTATTTT CASSAGDNLSGDTQYF
once TRBJ1-3 TRBV4-1 NA TGCGCCAGCAGCCAAGGACTGATCTCTGGAAACACCATATATTTT CASSQGLISGNTIYF
NA TRBJ2-2 TRBV5-1 NA TGCGCCAGCAGTCCTGGGTCCGGGGGAAACACCGGGGAGCTGTTTTTT CASSPGSGGNTGELFF
few TRBJ2-5 TRBV9 NA TGTGCCAGCAGCGCAGAAACAGACCAAGAGACCCAGTACTTC CASSAETDQETQYF
NA TRBJ2-7 TRBV11-2 TRBD1 TGTGCCAGCAGCTCCTCGGGACAGGGCTCCCACGAGCAGTACTTC CASSSSGQGSHEQYF
NA TRBJ2-2 TRBV2 NA TGTGCCAGCAACACGGCAGGGGTGAACACCGGGGAGCTGTTTTTT CASNTAGVNTGELFF
once TRBJ2-6 TRBV7-9 NA TGTGCCAGCAGCTTTTTCGGTGGGGCCAACGTCCTGACTTTC CASSFFGGANVLTF
NA TRBJ1-2 TRBV6-5 NA TGTGCCAGCAGTCCGGGTCTAGATGGCTACACCTTC CASSPGLDGYTF
NA TRBJ1-6 TRBV7-6 TRBD1 TGTGCCAGCAGCCGAGATCACAGGGGCCCCGAGGTTTCACCCCTCCACTTT CASSRDHRGPEVSPLHF
NA TRBJ1-6 TRBV27 NA TGTGCCAGCAGTTTAGGGGCAGGGGAGAGCTCCTATAATTCACCCCTCCACTTT CASSLGAGESSYNSPLHF
NA TRBJ2-7 TRBV10-3 TRBD1 TGTGCCATCAGTGTAACTACAGGGGGCTCCTACGAGCAGTACTTC CAISVTTGGSYEQYF
NA TRBJ2-1 TRBV11-3 NA TGTGCCAGCAGCTTAGATAGGGGCGGTGAGCAGTTCTTC CASSLDRGGEQFF
NA TRBJ1-1 TRBV29-1 NA TGCAGCGGGAACAGGGACATGAACACTGAAGCTTTCTTT CSGNRDMNTEAFF
NA TRBJ1-2 TRBV12-3/TRBV12-4 NA TGTGCCAGCAGTTTCGGGGGTACGGGTGGCTACACCTTC CASSFGGTGGYTF
NA TRBJ2-1 TRBV10-1 TRBD2 TGCGCCAGCAGCCCCGGACTAGCGGGTAACAATGAGCAGTTCTTC CASSPGLAGNNEQFF